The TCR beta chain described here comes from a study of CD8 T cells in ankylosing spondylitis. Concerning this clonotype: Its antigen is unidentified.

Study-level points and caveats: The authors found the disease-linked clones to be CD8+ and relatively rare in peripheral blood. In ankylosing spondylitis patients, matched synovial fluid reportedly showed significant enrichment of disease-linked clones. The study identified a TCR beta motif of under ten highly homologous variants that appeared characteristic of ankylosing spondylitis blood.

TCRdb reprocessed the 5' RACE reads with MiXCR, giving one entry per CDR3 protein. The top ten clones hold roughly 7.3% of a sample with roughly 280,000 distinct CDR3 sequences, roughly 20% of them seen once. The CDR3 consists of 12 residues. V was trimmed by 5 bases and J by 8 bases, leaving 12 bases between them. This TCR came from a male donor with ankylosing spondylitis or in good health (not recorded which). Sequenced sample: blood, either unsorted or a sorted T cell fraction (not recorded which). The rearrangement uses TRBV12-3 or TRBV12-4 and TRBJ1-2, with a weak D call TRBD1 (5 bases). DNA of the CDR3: TGTGCCAGCAGTCAGACCAGGGAGGGCTACACCTTC. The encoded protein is CASSQTREGYTF.